This T cell receptor beta chain was recovered during a study of blood T cells in healthy people across ages. Findings and caveats of the study: PBMCs went unsorted, and a conclusive naive versus antigen-experienced comparison was therefore prevented. The study regarded diversity estimates from one million T cells as underestimates. As age increased, TCR beta diversity per million T cells fell in a roughly linear fashion.

Comments on this clonotype: The target antigen is unknown.

V lost 3 bases and J lost 4, with 11 bases in between. The CDR3 totals 14 residues. Primed by a sample-barcoded 5' primer and a J-beta primer mix, a second PCR proceeded for 7 to 11 cycles. TCRdb re-called the 5' RACE reads through MiXCR, storing one row per CDR3 protein. The sample yields 580,000 or so distinct CDR3 sequences, under 55% seen once. The sequence came from an elderly man in good health. Sequenced input: blood. The chain recombines TRBV12-3 or TRBV12-4 with TRBJ2-3; D is unclear. The CDR3 sequence is CASSFRRTADTQYF. The CDR3 DNA is TGTGCCAGCAGTTTTAGAAGGACGGCAGATACGCAGTATTTT.